This section outlines one TCR beta chain sequence together with its context. CDR3 size: 16 residues. The germline CDR1 and CDR2 sequences are SGHTS and YDEGEE. The V gene lost 1 base and the J gene lost 3 bases, with 16 bases spanning the gap. This entry is derived from a study of blood T cell repertoires in COVID-19. Study in general: The United States, Italy and Spain were the sources of the acute and convalescent COVID-19 samples. PBMCs, B-cell-depleted T cells, or T cells provided the cDNA or gDNA that made up the material.

In the authors' workflow: Amplification from reference gene primers served as the basis for estimated nucleated cell counts. The assay was immunoSEQ multiplex PCR, and TCRdb's table has in-frame clones only and misses some. V, J and clone size are taken as reported in that table, and D and trimming were inferred from the DNA itself. The data show about 250,000 clones, 70% to 90% seen once. The origin of this receptor is a man in his forties or fifties with active or convalescent COVID-19. V usage is TRBV5-8 and J usage is TRBJ1-1; perhaps TRBD1 as D (6 bases). The specimen sequenced was peripheral blood. The CDR3 reads CASSLLGSRGYTEAFF. The CDR3 bases are TGTGCCAGCAGCTTGTTAGGGTCCAGGGGATACACTGAAGCTTTCTTT.